This TCR beta chain was identified during a study of shared clonotypes between healthy human individuals. Study details: With ages of 18 to 49, the donors were a couple of women and a few men. Regarding the study as a whole: Several donors held around 5% of naive CD4 clonotypes in common. Relative to clonotypes present in all four donors, those not shared had lower generation probabilities.

Turning to this clone: Its specificity is unknown.

Only CD45RO-negative cells positively selected for CCR7 counted as naive CD8 cells, so terminally differentiated effector memory CD45RA+ cells were excluded. This CDR3 has 16 residues. Germline loops: CDR1 WSHSY, CDR2 SAAADI. Trimming cost V 2 bases and J 2 bases; bases outside gene matches: 4. The method was immunoSEQ multiplex PCR; TCRdb's version includes in-frame clones alone and lacks a portion of them. In the table there are some 2 million clones, about 95% of which are singletons. Sequencing was performed on naive CD8+ T cells sorted from blood. The receptor was derived from a man aged 18 to 30 in good health. The chain employs TRBV10-2 and TRBJ2-3; 10 bases match TRBD2. CDR3 region: CASSEISGRYTDTQYF. CDR3 DNA sequence: TGCGCCAGCAGTGAGATTAGCGGGAGGTACACAGATACGCAGTATTTT.